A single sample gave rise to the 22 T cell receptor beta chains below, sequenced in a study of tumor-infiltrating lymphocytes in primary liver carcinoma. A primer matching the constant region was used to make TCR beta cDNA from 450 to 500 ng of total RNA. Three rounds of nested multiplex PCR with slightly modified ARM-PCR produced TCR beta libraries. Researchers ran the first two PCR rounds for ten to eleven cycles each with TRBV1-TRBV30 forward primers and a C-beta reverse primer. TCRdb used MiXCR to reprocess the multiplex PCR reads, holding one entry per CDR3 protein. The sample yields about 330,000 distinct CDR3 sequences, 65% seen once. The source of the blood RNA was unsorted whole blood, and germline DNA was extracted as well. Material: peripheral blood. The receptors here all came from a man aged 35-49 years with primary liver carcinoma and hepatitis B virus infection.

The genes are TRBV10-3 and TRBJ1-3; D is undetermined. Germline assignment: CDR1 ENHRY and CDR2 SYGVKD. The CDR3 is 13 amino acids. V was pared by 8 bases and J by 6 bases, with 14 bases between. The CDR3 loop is CAILAGSVNTIYF. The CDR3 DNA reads TGTGCCATCTTAGCGGGGTCCGTAAACACCATATATTTT.

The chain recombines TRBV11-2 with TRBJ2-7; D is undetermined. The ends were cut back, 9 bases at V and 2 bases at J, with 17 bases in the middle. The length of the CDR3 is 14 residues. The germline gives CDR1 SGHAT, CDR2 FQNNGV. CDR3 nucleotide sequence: TGTGCCAGTAGAAATTGGTCACGAGCCTACGAGCAGTACTTC. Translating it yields CASRNWSRAYEQYF.

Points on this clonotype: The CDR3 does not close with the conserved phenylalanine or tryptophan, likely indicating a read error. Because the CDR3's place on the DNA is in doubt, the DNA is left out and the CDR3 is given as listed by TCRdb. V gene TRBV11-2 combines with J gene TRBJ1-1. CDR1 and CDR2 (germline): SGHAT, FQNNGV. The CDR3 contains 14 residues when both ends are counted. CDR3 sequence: CASSLAMMNTEAYL.

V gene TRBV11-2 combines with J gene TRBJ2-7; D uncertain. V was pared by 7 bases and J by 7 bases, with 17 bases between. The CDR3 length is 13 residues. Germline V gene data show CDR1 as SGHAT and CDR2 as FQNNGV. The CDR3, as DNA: TGTGCCAGCACACTCACGGCAGTTTATGAGCAGTACTTC. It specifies CASTLTAVYEQYF.

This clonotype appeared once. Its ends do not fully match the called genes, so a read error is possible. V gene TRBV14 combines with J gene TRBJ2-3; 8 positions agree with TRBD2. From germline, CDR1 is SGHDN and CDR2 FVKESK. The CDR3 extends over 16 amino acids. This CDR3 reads CASCHRVAGLTDTQYF. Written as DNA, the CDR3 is TGTGCCAGCTGCCACAGAGTAGCGGGACTCACAGATACGCAGTATTTT.

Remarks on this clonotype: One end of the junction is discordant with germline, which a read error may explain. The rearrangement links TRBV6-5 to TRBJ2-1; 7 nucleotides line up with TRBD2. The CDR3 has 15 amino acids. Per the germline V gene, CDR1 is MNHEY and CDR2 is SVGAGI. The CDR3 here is CASRDWGGGYNEQFF. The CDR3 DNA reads TGTGCTAGCAGGGACTGGGGGGGAGGCTACAATGAGCAGTTCTTC.

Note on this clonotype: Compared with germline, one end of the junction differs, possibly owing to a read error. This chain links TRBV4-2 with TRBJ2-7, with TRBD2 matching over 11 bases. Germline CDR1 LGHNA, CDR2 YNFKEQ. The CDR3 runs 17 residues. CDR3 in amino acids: CASNQRTLAGGSNEQYF. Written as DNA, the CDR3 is TGTGCCAGCAACCAAAGAACCTTAGCGGGAGGGTCCAACGAGCAGTACTTC.

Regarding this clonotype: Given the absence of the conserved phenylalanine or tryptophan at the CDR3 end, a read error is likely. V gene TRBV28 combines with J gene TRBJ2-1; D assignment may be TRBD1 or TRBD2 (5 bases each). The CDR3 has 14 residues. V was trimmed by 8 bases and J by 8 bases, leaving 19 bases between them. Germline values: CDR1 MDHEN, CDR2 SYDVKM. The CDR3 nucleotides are TGTGCCAGCTTAGGGGAGTCCGCGGGTCATGAGCAGTTCTTA. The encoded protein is CASLGESAGHEQFL.

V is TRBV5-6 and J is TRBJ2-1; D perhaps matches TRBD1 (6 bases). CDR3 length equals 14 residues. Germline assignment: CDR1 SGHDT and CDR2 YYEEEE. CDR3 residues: CASGADWARGEQFF. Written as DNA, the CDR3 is TGTGCGAGCGGCGCGGACTGGGCCAGGGGTGAGCAGTTCTTC. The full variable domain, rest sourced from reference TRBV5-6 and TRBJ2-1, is DAGVTQSPTHLIKTRGQQVTLRCSPKSGHDTVSWYQQALGQGPQFIFQYYEEEERQRGNFPDRFSGHQFPNYSSELNVNALLLGDSALYLCASGADWARGEQFFGPGTRLTVL.

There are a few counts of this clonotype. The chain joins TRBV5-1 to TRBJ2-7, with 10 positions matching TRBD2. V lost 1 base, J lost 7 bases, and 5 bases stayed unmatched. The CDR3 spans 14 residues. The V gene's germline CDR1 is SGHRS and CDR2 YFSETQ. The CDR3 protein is CASSLSGRAWEQYF. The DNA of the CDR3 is TGCGCCAGCAGCTTGAGCGGGAGGGCCTGGGAGCAGTACTTC.

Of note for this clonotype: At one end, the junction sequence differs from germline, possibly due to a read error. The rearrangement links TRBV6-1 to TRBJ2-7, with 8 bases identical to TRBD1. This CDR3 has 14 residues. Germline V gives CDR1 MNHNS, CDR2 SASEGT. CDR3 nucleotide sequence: TGTGCCAGCAGAAAGGGACAGGCGATCTACGAGCAATACTTC. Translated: CASRKGQAIYEQYF.

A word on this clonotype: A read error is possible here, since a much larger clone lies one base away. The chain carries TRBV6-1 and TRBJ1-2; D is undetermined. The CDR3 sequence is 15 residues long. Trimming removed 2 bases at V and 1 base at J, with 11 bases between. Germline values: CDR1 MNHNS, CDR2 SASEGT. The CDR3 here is CASSELRNGNYGYTF. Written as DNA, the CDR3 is TGTGCCAGCAGTGAACTTCGGAACGGTAACTATGGCTACACCTTC.

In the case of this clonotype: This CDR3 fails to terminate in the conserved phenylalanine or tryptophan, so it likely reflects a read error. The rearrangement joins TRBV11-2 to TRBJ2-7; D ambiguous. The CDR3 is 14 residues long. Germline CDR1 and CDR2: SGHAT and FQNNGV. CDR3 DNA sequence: TGTGCCAGCGGCTTACGCGGAGACTCCTACGAGCAGTACATC. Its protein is CASGLRGDSYEQYI.

The CDR3 loop reads CASSLGPQSYEQFF. In DNA form, the CDR3 reads TGTGCCAGCAGCTTAGGGCCACAGTCCTATGAGCAGTTCTTC. The chain employs TRBV11-2 and TRBJ2-1; D unresolved. Trimming shortened V by 1 base and J by 8 bases, and 12 bases separated the two germline ends. Germline V gene sequence: CDR1 SGHAT, CDR2 FQNNGV. This CDR3 contains 14 residues. Variable domain in full (rest from reference TRBV11-2 and TRBJ2-1): EAGVAQSPRYKIIEKRQSVAFWCNPISGHATLYWYQQILGQGPKLLIQFQNNGVVDDSQLPKDRFSAERLKGVDSTLKIQPAKLEDSAVYLCASSLGPQSYEQFFGPGTRLTVL.

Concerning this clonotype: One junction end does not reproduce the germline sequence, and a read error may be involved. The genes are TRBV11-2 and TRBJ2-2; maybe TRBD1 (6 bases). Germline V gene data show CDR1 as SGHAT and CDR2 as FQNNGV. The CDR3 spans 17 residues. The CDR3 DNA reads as TGTGCCAGCAGCCTAGTGCGGGTCCCTCGGGACACCTGGGAGCTGTTTTTT. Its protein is CASSLVRVPRDTWELFF.

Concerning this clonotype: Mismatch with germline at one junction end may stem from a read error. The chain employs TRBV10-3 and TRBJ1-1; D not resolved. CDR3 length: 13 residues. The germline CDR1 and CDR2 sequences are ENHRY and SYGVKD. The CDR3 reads CIIRGSLNTEALF. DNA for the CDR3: TGTATCATCAGAGGGTCCTTGAACACTGAAGCTCTCTTT.

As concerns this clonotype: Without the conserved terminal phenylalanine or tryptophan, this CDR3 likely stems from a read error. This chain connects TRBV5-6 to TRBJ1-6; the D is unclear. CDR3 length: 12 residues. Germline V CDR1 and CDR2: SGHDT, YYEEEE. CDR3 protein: CAGSLNLSPLHL. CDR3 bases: TGTGCCGGCAGCTTGAACCTCTCACCCCTCCACCTT.

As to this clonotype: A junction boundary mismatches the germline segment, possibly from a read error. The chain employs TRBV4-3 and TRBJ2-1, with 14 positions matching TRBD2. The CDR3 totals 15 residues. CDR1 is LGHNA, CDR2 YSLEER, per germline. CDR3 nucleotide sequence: TGCGCCAGCAACCGGACTAGCGGGAGGTTGGATGATCAGTTCTTC. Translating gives CASNRTSGRLDDQFF.

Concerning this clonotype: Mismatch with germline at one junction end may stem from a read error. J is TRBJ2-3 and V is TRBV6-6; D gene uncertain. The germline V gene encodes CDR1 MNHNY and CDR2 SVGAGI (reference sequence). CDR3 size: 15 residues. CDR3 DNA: TGTGCCCGCAGTTACTCGAGAGGTAACACAGATACGCAGTATTTT. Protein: CARSYSRGNTDTQYF.

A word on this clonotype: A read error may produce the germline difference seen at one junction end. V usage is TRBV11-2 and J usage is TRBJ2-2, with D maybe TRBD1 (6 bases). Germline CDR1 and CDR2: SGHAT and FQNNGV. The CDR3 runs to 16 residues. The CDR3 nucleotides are TGTGCCAGCAGCCTAGACAGGTCGGGAAACACCGGGGAGCTGTTTTTT. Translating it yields CASSLDRSGNTGELFF.

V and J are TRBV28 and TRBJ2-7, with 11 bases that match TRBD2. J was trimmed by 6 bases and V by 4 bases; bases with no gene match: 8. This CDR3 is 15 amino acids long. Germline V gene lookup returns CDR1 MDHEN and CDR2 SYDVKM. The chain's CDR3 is CASSSPGLAASEQYF. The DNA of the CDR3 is TGTGCCAGCAGTTCCCCGGGACTAGCGGCGTCCGAGCAGTACTTC.

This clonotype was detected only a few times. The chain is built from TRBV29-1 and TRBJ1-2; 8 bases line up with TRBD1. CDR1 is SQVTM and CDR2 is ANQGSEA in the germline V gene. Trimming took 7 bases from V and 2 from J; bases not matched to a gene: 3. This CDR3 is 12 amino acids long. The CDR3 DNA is TGCAGCGGGGACAGGCTGAACTATGGCTACACCTTC. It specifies CSGDRLNYGYTF.